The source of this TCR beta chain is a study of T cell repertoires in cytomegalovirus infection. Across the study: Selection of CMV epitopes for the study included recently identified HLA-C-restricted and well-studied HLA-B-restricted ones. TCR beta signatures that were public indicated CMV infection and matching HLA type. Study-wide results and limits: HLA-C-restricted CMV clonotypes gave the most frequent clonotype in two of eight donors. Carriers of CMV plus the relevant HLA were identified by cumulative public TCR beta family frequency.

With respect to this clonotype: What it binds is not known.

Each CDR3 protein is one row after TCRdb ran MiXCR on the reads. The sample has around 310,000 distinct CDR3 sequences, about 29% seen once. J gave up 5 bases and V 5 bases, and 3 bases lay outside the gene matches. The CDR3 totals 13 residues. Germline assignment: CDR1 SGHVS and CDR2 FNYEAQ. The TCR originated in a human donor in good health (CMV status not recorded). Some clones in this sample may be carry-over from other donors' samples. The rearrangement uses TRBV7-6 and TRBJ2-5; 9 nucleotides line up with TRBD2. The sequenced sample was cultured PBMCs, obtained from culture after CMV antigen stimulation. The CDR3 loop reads CASSTSGRETQYF. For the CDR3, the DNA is TGTGCCAGCAGCACAAGCGGGAGGGAGACCCAGTACTTC.